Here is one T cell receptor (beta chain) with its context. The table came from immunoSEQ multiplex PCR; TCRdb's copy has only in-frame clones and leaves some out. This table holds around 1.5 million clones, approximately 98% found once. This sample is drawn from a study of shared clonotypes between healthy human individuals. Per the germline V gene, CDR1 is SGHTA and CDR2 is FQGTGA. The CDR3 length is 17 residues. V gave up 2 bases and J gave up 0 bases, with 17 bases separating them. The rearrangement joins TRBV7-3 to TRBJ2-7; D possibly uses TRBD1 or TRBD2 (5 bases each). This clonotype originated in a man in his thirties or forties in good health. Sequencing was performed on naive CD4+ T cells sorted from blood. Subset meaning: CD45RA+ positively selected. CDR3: CASSLDGGSHASYEQYF. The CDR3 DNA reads TGTGCCAGCAGCTTAGATGGGGGATCACATGCCTCCTACGAGCAGTACTTC.